A selection of T cell receptor beta chains follows, all from one sample in a study of cytomegalovirus exposure and HLA in healthy donors. Profiling relied on immunoSEQ multiplex PCR, and the TCRdb table lists in-frame clones only, not all of them. The sample comprises 190,000 or so clones, 82% of which are singletons, and approximately 0.098% rests with the top ten. Material for sequencing was PBMCs. The receptors come from a boy between 2 and 10 years old in good health and CMV-seronegative. CDR3s include the opening cysteine and the closing phenylalanine or tryptophan. Fields, in order: D gene, J gene, V gene, clone size, CDR3 DNA, CDR3 protein. D genes are given only for firm matches. Size tells how often a clone was seen (once, few, many) or the class of an expanded clone, and some rows leave it out.

d_gene: -; j_gene: TRBJ1-3; v_gene: TRBV4-1; abundance: -; CDR3nt: TGCGCCAGCAGCCGAGTTTTCCTCTCTGGAAACACCATATATTTT; CDR3aa: CASSRVFLSGNTIYF
d_gene: -; j_gene: TRBJ2-4; v_gene: TRBV6-1; abundance: -; CDR3nt: TGTGCCAGCAGTCCCTATGTGGGGAGTCGGGACATTCAGTACTTC; CDR3aa: CASSPYVGSRDIQYF
d_gene: -; j_gene: TRBJ2-2; v_gene: TRBV7-2; abundance: -; CDR3nt: TGTGCCAGCAGCCAACGCTCAATCGGGGTCTTCGCGGATACCGGGGAGCTGTTTTTT; CDR3aa: CASSQRSIGVFADTGELFF
d_gene: -; j_gene: TRBJ1-6; v_gene: TRBV9; abundance: -; CDR3nt: TGTGCCAGCAGCCACGATAGCTCCTATAATTCACCCCTCCACTTT; CDR3aa: CASSHDSSYNSPLHF
d_gene: TRBD1; j_gene: TRBJ1-1; v_gene: TRBV7-3; abundance: -; CDR3nt: TGTGCCAGCAGCCCCTCCTCGGACAGGGTGAACACTGAAGCTTTCTTT; CDR3aa: CASSPSSDRVNTEAFF
d_gene: -; j_gene: TRBJ1-4; v_gene: TRBV6-5; abundance: -; CDR3nt: TGTGCCAGCAGCCAAGCAGGGAGGAATGAAAAACTGTTTTTT; CDR3aa: CASSQAGRNEKLFF
d_gene: TRBD1; j_gene: TRBJ1-2; v_gene: TRBV19; abundance: few; CDR3nt: TGTGCCAGTAGTATCGGGACAGACGCGTCGTACTATGGCTACACCTTC; CDR3aa: CASSIGTDASYYGYTF
d_gene: TRBD1; j_gene: TRBJ2-7; v_gene: TRBV4-3; abundance: -; CDR3nt: TGCGCCAGCAGCCAGGCAGGGGGCGACCCGCACTCCTACGAGCAGTACTTC; CDR3aa: CASSQAGGDPHSYEQYF
d_gene: TRBD1; j_gene: TRBJ2-7; v_gene: TRBV27; abundance: -; CDR3nt: TGTGCCAGCAGCAACCAGGGGGAAGTCTACGAGCAGTACTTC; CDR3aa: CASSNQGEVYEQYF
d_gene: TRBD1; j_gene: TRBJ1-2; v_gene: TRBV4-2; abundance: -; CDR3nt: TGTGCCAGCAGCCAAGTATATAGGGGGCTAGGTTTAGATGGCTACACCTTC; CDR3aa: CASSQVYRGLGLDGYTF
d_gene: -; j_gene: TRBJ2-7; v_gene: TRBV10-3; abundance: -; CDR3nt: TGTGCCATCAGTGAGTCGAACACCCCACCTAGCTACGAGCAGTACTTC; CDR3aa: CAISESNTPPSYEQYF
d_gene: TRBD1; j_gene: TRBJ2-7; v_gene: TRBV7-8; abundance: -; CDR3nt: TGTGCCAGCAGCTTCCTAACGGGGACAGAGGTCGGCTACGAGCAGTACTTC; CDR3aa: CASSFLTGTEVGYEQYF
d_gene: -; j_gene: TRBJ2-3; v_gene: TRBV6-1; abundance: -; CDR3nt: TGTGCCAGCAGTGACGCCGGGTTTAGAGCAGATACGCAGTATTTT; CDR3aa: CASSDAGFRADTQYF
d_gene: -; j_gene: TRBJ1-2; v_gene: TRBV7-9; abundance: -; CDR3nt: TGTGCCAGCAGCGAAGCGGGGGGCCAAGGGTGGTATGGCTACACCTTC; CDR3aa: CASSEAGGQGWYGYTF
d_gene: TRBD1; j_gene: TRBJ2-5; v_gene: TRBV19; abundance: -; CDR3nt: TGTGCCGTGGGGACAGGACTCGGAGAGACCCAGTACTTC; CDR3aa: CAVGTGLGETQYF
d_gene: -; j_gene: TRBJ1-2; v_gene: TRBV9; abundance: -; CDR3nt: TGTGCCAGCTGGGGGGGGCAGTCTCCTAACTATGGCTACACCTTC; CDR3aa: CASWGGQSPNYGYTF
d_gene: -; j_gene: TRBJ2-7; v_gene: TRBV15; abundance: -; CDR3nt: TGTGCCACCAGTACCGGTCCTGCGTACTACGAGCAGTACTTC; CDR3aa: CATSTGPAYYEQYF
d_gene: TRBD2; j_gene: TRBJ2-3; v_gene: TRBV5-8; abundance: -; CDR3nt: TGTGCCAGCAGCTTGGGGCCGGGACTAGCGGGGACGGATACGCAGTATTTT; CDR3aa: CASSLGPGLAGTDTQYF
d_gene: -; j_gene: TRBJ1-1; v_gene: TRBV7-9; abundance: -; CDR3nt: TGTGCCAGCAGCTCCCAGGGGATCGCTGAAGCTTTCTTT; CDR3aa: CASSSQGIAEAFF
d_gene: -; j_gene: TRBJ2-7; v_gene: TRBV5-1; abundance: -; CDR3nt: TGCGCCAGCAGCTTGGGCGACCCCAACCGCGGCTACGAGCAGTACTTC; CDR3aa: CASSLGDPNRGYEQYF
d_gene: TRBD2; j_gene: TRBJ2-3; v_gene: TRBV5-4; abundance: -; CDR3nt: TGTGCCAGCAGCTTGGCCCCTAGCGGGGGGGCAACAGATACGCAGTATTTT; CDR3aa: CASSLAPSGGATDTQYF
d_gene: TRBD1; j_gene: TRBJ2-2; v_gene: TRBV27; abundance: -; CDR3nt: TGTGCCAGCAGTCGCCCCGGGACAGGGGGGACCGGGGAGCTGTTTTTT; CDR3aa: CASSRPGTGGTGELFF
d_gene: -; j_gene: TRBJ1-1; v_gene: TRBV5-5; abundance: -; CDR3nt: TGTGCCAGCAGCCCCCAGCTCCTCGAGGCCCTCAACACTGAAGCTTTCTTT; CDR3aa: CASSPQLLEALNTEAFF
d_gene: TRBD2; j_gene: TRBJ2-1; v_gene: TRBV5-4; abundance: -; CDR3nt: TGTGCCACTCAGGGACTAGCGGGGGTAGAGGGGTCCTACAATGAGCAGTTCTTC; CDR3aa: CATQGLAGVEGSYNEQFF
d_gene: -; j_gene: TRBJ2-5; v_gene: TRBV19; abundance: -; CDR3nt: TGTGCCAGTAGTGGCGCAAAGTTAGGGGAAGAGACCCAGTACTTC; CDR3aa: CASSGAKLGEETQYF